This T cell receptor (beta chain) stems from a study of blood T cell repertoires in COVID-19. In the study overall: The United States, Italy and Spain were the sources of the acute and convalescent COVID-19 samples.

Seattle participants joined during active infection and were tracked over time. In the original workflow: From reference gene primer amplification, estimates of nucleated cell counts were derived. The protocol was immunoSEQ multiplex PCR, while the TCRdb copy is restricted to in-frame clones and leaves out a portion. The DNA was the basis for D and trimming; V, J and clone size are from that table. The table includes over 250,000 clones, roughly 84% detected once. The source of this sequence is a human donor with COVID-19, enrolled during active disease. The donor label of this sample is uncertain. Sequencing was done on a sample of peripheral blood.

The CDR3 sequence is CSVERLSTDTQYF. As DNA, the CDR3 is TGCAGCGTTGAGCGGCTAAGCACAGATACGCAGTATTTT. The chain uses TRBV29-1 and TRBJ2-3; D gene unclear. Trimming removed 3 bases from V and 0 bases from J, with 7 bases in between. Germline-derived CDR1 and CDR2 are SQVTM and ANQGSEA. CDR3 length: 13 residues.